The source of this TCR beta chain is a study of blood T cell repertoires in COVID-19. Study-level information: Some COVID-19 samples were acute and others convalescent; all came from the United States, Italy and Spain. The analysed material was cDNA or gDNA that came from T cells, B-cell-depleted T cells, or PBMCs.

In the authors' methods: The authors estimated nucleated cell counts from reference gene primer amplification. Clones were sequenced by immunoSEQ multiplex PCR, and TCRdb holds only the in-frame ones, with some missing. V and J calls and clone size are as listed in that table; D and trimming were resolved from the DNA. The sample carries 110,000 to 150,000 clones, around 91% recorded once. The V gene lost 5 bases and the J gene lost 2 bases, with 16 bases spanning the gap. From germline, CDR1 is SGHAT and CDR2 FQNNGV. The CDR3 length is 17 residues. The chain carries TRBV11-2 and TRBJ1-6; D possibly corresponds to TRBD1 (5 bases). The sequencing sample was made of peripheral blood. The sequence derives from an older woman with active COVID-19. This CDR3 is CASSTLKTVPYNSPLHF. The CDR3 DNA reads as TGTGCCAGCAGCACCTTAAAGACAGTCCCCTATAATTCACCCCTCCACTTT.